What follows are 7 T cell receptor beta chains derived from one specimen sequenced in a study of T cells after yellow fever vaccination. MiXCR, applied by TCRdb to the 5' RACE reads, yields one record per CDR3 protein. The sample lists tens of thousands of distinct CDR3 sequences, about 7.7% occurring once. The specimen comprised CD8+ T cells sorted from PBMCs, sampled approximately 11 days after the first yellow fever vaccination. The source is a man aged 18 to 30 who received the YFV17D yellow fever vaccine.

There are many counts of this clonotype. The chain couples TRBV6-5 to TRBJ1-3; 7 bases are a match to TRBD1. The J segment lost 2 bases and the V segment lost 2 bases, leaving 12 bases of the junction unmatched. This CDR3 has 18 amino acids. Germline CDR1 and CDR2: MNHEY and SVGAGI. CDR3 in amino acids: CASSYPLGTEGPGNTIYF. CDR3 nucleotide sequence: TGTGCCAGCAGTTACCCCCTCGGGACAGAGGGTCCTGGAAACACCATATATTTT.

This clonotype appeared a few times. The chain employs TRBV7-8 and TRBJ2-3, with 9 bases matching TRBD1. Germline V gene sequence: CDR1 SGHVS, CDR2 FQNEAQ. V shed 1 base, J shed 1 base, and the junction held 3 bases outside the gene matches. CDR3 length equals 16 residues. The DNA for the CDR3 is TGTGCCAGCAGCTTAGAGCGGACAGGGGGCACAGATACGCAGTATTTT. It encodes CASSLERTGGTDTQYF.

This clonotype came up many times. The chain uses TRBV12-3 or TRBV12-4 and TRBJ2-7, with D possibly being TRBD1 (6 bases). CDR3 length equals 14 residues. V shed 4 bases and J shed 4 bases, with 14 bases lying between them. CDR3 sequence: CASSWAGTGYEQYV. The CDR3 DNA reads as TGTGCCAGCAGTTGGGCGGGCACAGGGTACGAGCAGTACGTC.

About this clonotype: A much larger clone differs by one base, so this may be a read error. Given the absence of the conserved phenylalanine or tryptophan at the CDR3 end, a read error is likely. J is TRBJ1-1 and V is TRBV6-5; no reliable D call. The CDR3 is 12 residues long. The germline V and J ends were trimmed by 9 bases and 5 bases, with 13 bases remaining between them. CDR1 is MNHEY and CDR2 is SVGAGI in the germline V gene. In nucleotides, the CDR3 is TGTGCCAGTCGGGCCCCGGGGACTGAAGCTTTCCTT. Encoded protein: CASRAPGTEAFL.

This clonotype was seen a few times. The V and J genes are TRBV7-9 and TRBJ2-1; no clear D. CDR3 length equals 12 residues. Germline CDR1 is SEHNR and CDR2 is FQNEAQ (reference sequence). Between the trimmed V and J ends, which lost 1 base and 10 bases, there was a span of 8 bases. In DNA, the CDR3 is TGTGCCAGCAGCTTAGGAAACCCGGAGCAGTTCTTC. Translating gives CASSLGNPEQFF.

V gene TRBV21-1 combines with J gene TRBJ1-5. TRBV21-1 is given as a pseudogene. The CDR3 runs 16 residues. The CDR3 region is CARSKARVLLNQPQHF. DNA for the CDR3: TGTGCCCGCAGCAAAGCGCGCGTTCTACTGAATCAGCCCCAGCATTTT.

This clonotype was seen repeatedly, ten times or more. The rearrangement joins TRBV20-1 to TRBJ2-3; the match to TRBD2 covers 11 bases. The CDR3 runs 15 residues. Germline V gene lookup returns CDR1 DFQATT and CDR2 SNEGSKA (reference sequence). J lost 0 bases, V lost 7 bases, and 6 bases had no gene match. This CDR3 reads CSGLAGSSSTDTQYF. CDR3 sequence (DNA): TGCAGTGGACTAGCGGGGTCTTCTAGCACAGATACGCAGTATTTT.